This T cell receptor beta chain comes out of a study of blood T cell repertoires in COVID-19. The CDR3 sequence is 16 residues long. The germline gives CDR1 GTSNPN, CDR2 SVGIG (reference sequence). V lost 2 bases, J lost 3 bases, and 19 bases lay in between. Generated by immunoSEQ multiplex PCR, the TCRdb table keeps only in-frame clones and is missing some. The sample has under 300,000 clones; more than 75% are singletons. The source material was peripheral blood. The chain links TRBV30 to TRBJ1-1; TRBD1 is a possible D gene (5 bases). The TCR comes from a woman in her sixties or seventies with active or convalescent COVID-19. CDR3 in amino acids: CAWSSGATALYTEAFF. DNA of the CDR3: TGTGCCTGGAGTTCTGGGGCGACAGCCTTGTACACTGAAGCTTTCTTT.